Presented here are 3 T cell receptor beta chains from one specimen sequenced in a study of blood T cells in healthy people across ages. Alongside a J-beta primer mix, a sample-barcoded 5' primer served in a second PCR lasting 7 to 11 cycles. TCRdb re-called the 5' RACE reads through MiXCR, storing one row per CDR3 protein. In the table there are about a million distinct CDR3 sequences, around two fifths of which are singletons. Material for sequencing was blood. The receptors derive from a man aged 18 to 35 in good health.

This clonotype was seen a handful of times. This sequence joins TRBV20-1 and TRBJ2-3, with D maybe TRBD1 (6 bases). Germline-derived CDR1 and CDR2 are DFQATT and SNEGSKA (reference sequence). V lost 2 bases, J lost 0 bases, and 6 bases lay in between. The CDR3 covers 13 residues. The CDR3 DNA sequence: TGCAGTGCTAGACAGGGGAGCACAGATACGCAGTATTTT. Its protein product is CSARQGSTDTQYF.

This clonotype occurred a few times. The chain has TRBV10-3 and TRBJ1-1; 7 bases are shared with TRBD1. This CDR3 contains 17 residues. The V segment lost 0 bases and the J segment 1 base; nucleotides outside the gene matches: 8. Germline CDR1 reads ENHRY; CDR2 reads SYGVKD. Here the CDR3 reads CAISESGRGRANTEAFF. CDR3 nucleotide sequence: TGTGCCATCAGTGAGTCGGGTAGGGGGCGAGCGAACACTGAAGCTTTCTTT.

This clonotype was detected only a few times. This chain uses TRBV13 with TRBJ2-7; D gene unclear. The CDR3 length is 14 residues. V was trimmed by 0 bases and J by 3 bases, leaving 9 bases between them. Germline loops: CDR1 PRHDT, CDR2 FYEKMQ (reference sequence). As DNA, the CDR3 is TGTGCCAGCAGCTTAGGGGGATCGGTCTACGAGCAGTACTTC. It specifies CASSLGGSVYEQYF.